One TCR beta chain is described in this entry. Clones were sequenced by immunoSEQ multiplex PCR, and TCRdb holds only the in-frame ones, with some missing. The repertoire holds around 58,000 clones, with 75% to 90% as singletons. V shed 1 base and J 8 bases; nucleotides not matched to a gene: 10. The CDR3 runs 16 residues. The germline V gene encodes CDR1 LGHNA and CDR2 YNFKEQ. This record comes from a study of glioma-infiltrating T cells after dendritic cell vaccination. This receptor was taken from a human donor with glioblastoma. The V gene is TRBV4-2, the J gene TRBJ2-1, with TRBD2 identical over 8 bases. The source was blood, collected before dendritic cell vaccination. The CDR3 nucleotides read TGTGCCAGCAGCCAAGCTCACGGGGGGGCCGAGGATGAGCAGTTCTTC. This encodes CASSQAHGGAEDEQFF.